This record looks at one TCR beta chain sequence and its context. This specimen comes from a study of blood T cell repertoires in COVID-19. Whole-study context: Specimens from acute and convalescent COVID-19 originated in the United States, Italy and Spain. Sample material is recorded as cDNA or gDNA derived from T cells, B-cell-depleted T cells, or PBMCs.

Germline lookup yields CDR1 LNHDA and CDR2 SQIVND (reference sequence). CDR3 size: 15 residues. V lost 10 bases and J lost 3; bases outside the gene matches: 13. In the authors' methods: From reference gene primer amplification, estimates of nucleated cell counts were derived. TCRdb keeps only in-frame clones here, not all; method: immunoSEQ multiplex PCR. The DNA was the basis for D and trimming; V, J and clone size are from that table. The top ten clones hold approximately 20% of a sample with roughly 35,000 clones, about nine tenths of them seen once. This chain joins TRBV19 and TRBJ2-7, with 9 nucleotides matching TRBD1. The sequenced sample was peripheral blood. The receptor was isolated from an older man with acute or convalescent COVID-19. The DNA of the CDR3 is TGTGCCATAAACCCCCGGGACAGGGTTCTCTACGAGCAGTACTTC. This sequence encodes CAINPRDRVLYEQYF.